One sample yielded the 15 T cell receptor beta chains listed below, sequenced in a study of blood T cells in healthy people across ages. The second PCR ran about 6 to 11 cycles with a sample-barcoded 5' primer and J-beta primers. TCRdb reanalysed the 5' RACE reads using MiXCR and keeps one entry per CDR3 protein. The sample includes around 1,500,000 distinct CDR3 sequences, approximately 40% seen only once; the top ten take 7% to 9.5%. Sequencing used blood. All receptors come from a woman aged 18-30 years in good health.

Only a few counts were recorded for this clonotype. The rearrangement joins TRBV6-6 to TRBJ2-3; D is ambiguous. CDR1 and CDR2 (germline): MNHNY, SVGAGI (reference sequence). This CDR3 has 12 residues. The V end lost 5 bases, the J end lost 6 bases, and 9 bases lay between the germline ends. This chain's CDR3 is CASSTRYDTQYF. The CDR3 DNA reads TGTGCCAGCAGTACTCGGTATGATACGCAGTATTTT.

As DNA, the CDR3 is TGTGCCAGCAGCTCCCCTTTTGAGGGCGACGAGCAGTACTTC. It translates to CASSSPFEGDEQYF. V is TRBV7-9 and J is TRBJ2-5, with D tentatively TRBD2 (5 bases). The J call is doubtful: the DNA matches TRBJ2-7 better. The CDR3 is 14 residues long. Germline-derived CDR1 and CDR2 are SEHNR and FQNEAQ (reference sequence).

The sample holds one count of this clonotype. The rearrangement uses TRBV11-2 and TRBJ2-4; D is perhaps TRBD1 (8 bases). Germline-derived CDR1 and CDR2 are SGHAT and FQNNGV. The CDR3 is 14 amino acids. Trimming removed 5 bases at V and 13 bases at J, with 21 bases between. CDR3 DNA: TGTGCCAGCAGCCGGGGGACAGGAAGTAGCGGGCAGTACTTC. This codes for CASSRGTGSSGQYF.

This clonotype was found a few times. The genes are TRBV7-2 and TRBJ1-2; 11 bases line up with TRBD1. V shed 3 bases and J 4 bases; nucleotides not matched to a gene: 4. CDR3 size: 15 residues. CDR1 is SGHTA, CDR2 FQGNSA, per germline. This chain's CDR3 is CASSLDRGPAYGYTF. The DNA of the CDR3 is TGTGCCAGCAGCTTGGACAGGGGGCCCGCCTATGGCTACACCTTC.

This clonotype was seen a handful of times. The J gene is TRBJ2-1, the V gene TRBV9, with D uncertain. The CDR3 spans 14 residues. V was shortened by 4 bases and J by 3 bases, with 11 bases between the two germline ends. CDR1 is SGDLS and CDR2 is YYNGEE in the germline V gene. CDR3 sequence (DNA): TGTGCCAGCAGCAGGACCCCGCTCTACAATGAGCAGTTCTTC. Protein: CASSRTPLYNEQFF.

This clonotype was found a few times. The rearrangement links TRBV25-1 to TRBJ2-1; 9 positions match TRBD2. The CDR3 contains 13 residues. Per the germline V gene, CDR1 is MGHDK and CDR2 is SYGVNS. J gave up 15 bases and V 5 bases, and 11 bases lay outside the gene matches. DNA for the CDR3: TGTGCCAGCAGTCCCACCCGGGGCGGGGGGGCGTTCTTC. This codes for CASSPTRGGGAFF.

This clonotype was recorded a few times. The V gene is TRBV11-2, the J gene TRBJ2-1, with 8 bases that match TRBD1. CDR3 length: 15 residues. The trim removed 5 bases at V and 0 bases at J, leaving 3 bases unmatched. CDR1 SGHAT and CDR2 FQNNGV come from the germline V gene. The CDR3 region has the DNA TGTGCCAGCAGCACTGACAGGGGCTCCTACAATGAGCAGTTCTTC. This translates into CASSTDRGSYNEQFF.

This clonotype was seen only a few times. The chain uses TRBV5-1 and TRBJ2-1, with unresolved D. The ends were cut back, 0 bases at V and 4 bases at J, with 11 bases in the middle. The CDR3 sequence is 15 residues long. Per the germline V gene, CDR1 is SGHRS and CDR2 is YFSETQ. CDR3: CASSLVADRYNEQFF. As DNA, the CDR3 is TGCGCCAGCAGCTTGGTTGCGGATCGTTACAATGAGCAGTTCTTC.

This clonotype was seen only a few times. The chain couples TRBV7-4 to TRBJ2-1; tentatively, D is TRBD1 (5 bases). CDR3 size: 13 residues. CDR1 is SGHVT and CDR2 is SQSDAQ in the germline V gene. Trimming pared 5 bases from V and 6 bases from J, leaving 11 bases between. The CDR3: CASSKTRVNEQFF. In DNA form, the CDR3 reads TGTGCCAGCAGCAAGACCAGGGTCAATGAGCAGTTCTTC. The variable domain in full, completed from reference TRBV7-4 and TRBJ2-1, reads GAGVSQSPRYKVAKRGRDVALRCDSISGHVTLYWYRQTLGQGSEVLTYSQSDAQRDKSGRPSGRFSAERPERSVSTLKIQRTEQGDSAVYLCASSKTRVNEQFFGPGTRLTVL.

To note about this clonotype: Germline and junction disagree at one end, which may indicate a read error. Here the CDR3 reads CSVEDTGTGLYGYIF. The CDR3 DNA follows: TGCAGCGTTGAAGATACTGGGACAGGCCTCTATGGCTACATCTTC. The genes are TRBV29-1 and TRBJ1-2; 8 bases line up with TRBD1. Per germline, CDR1 SQVTM and CDR2 ANQGSEA. This CDR3 has 15 amino acids.

The rearrangement uses TRBV20-1 and TRBJ2-1; no clear D gene. The CDR3 length is 11 residues. V gave up 1 base and J gave up 6 bases, with 4 bases separating them. Germline CDR1 reads DFQATT; CDR2 reads SNEGSKA (reference sequence). In nucleotides, the CDR3 is TGCAGTGCTAGAGTCCTCAATGAGCAGTTCTTC. Translating it yields CSARVLNEQFF.

V gene TRBV6-6 combines with J gene TRBJ2-3; 9 positions agree with TRBD1. The CDR3 contains 14 residues. The V gene end was trimmed by 7 bases and the J gene end by 5 bases; junction bases not matched to a gene: 7. Per germline, CDR1 MNHNY and CDR2 SVGAGI (reference sequence). The CDR3 protein is CASTLQGAEDTQYF. CDR3 bases: TGTGCCAGCACCCTACAGGGGGCCGAAGATACGCAGTATTTT.

Notes on this clonotype: One end of the junction fails to match germline, which may point to a read error. The V and J genes are TRBV6-1 and TRBJ2-7, with D unresolved. Germline V gene sequence: CDR1 MNHNS, CDR2 SASEGT. CDR3 size: 13 residues. The CDR3 DNA sequence: TGTGCCAGCAGTGAACGCGCCTCCTACGGGCAGTACTTC. Protein product: CASSERASYGQYF.

In this sample, this clonotype turned up a few times. The rearrangement joins TRBV4-1 to TRBJ1-2, with TRBD1 identical over 9 bases. This CDR3 has 15 residues. Per germline, CDR1 MGHRA and CDR2 YSYEKL. J gave up 8 bases and V 3 bases, and 10 bases lay outside the gene matches. The DNA for the CDR3 is TGCGCCAGCAGCCAGCCCGGGGGGACAGGGAAAGGCTACACCTTC. Amino acids: CASSQPGGTGKGYTF.

The chain recombines TRBV4-1 with TRBJ2-7; TRBD2 might be the D (5 bases). The CDR3 is 17 residues long. CDR1 MGHRA and CDR2 YSYEKL come from the germline V gene. V lost 2 bases, J lost 5 bases, and 22 bases lay in between. CDR3 DNA sequence: TGCGCCAGCAGCCAACAGGAATCGCCACGCCTGGGAGACGAGCAGTACTTC. It specifies CASSQQESPRLGDEQYF.